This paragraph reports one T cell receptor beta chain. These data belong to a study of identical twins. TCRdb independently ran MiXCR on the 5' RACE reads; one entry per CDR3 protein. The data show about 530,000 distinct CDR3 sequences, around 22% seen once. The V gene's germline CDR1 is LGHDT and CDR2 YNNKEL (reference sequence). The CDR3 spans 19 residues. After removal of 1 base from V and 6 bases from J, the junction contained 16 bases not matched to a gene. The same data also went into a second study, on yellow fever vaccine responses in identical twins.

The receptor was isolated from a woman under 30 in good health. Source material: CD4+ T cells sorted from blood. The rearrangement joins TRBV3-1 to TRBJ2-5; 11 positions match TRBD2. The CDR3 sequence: CASSQVGPSGGNAWKTQYF. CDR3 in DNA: TGTGCCAGCAGCCAAGTCGGTCCTAGCGGGGGGAATGCTTGGAAGACCCAGTACTTC.